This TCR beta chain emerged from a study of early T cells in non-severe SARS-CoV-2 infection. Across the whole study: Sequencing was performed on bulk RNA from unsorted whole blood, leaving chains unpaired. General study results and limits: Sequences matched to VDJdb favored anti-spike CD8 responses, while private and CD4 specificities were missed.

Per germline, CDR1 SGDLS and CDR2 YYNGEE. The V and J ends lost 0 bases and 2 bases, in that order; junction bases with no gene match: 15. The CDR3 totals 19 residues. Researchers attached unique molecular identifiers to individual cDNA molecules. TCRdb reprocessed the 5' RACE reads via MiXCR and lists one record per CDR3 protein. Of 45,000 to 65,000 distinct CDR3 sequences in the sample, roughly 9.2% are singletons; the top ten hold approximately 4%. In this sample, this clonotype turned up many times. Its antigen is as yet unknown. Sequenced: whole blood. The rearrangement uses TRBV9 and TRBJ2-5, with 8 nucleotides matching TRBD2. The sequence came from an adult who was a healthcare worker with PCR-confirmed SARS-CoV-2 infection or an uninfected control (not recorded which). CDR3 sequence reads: CASSVGLATMATVQETQYF. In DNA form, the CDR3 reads TGTGCCAGCAGCGTAGGACTAGCGACAATGGCTACGGTTCAAGAGACCCAGTACTTC.